A selection of T cell receptor beta chains follows, all from one sample in a study of blood T cells in healthy people across ages. TCRdb itself ran the 5' RACE reads through MiXCR, one entry per CDR3 protein. The profile covers roughly 1,500,000 distinct CDR3 sequences, with 30% to 35% appearing a single time and around 10% taken by the ten largest. The sequencing input was blood. Receptor source: a woman aged 25 to 39 in good health. Each CDR3 is given with its conserved first and last residue. A D gene is named only where the DNA matches it firmly. Clone size, where shown, is once, few, many, or a class for clones that have expanded.

TGTGCCATCACCGAAACAGGGGTCTATGGCTACACCTTC | CAITETGVYGYTF | TRBD1 | . | TRBJ1-2 | TRBV10-3
TGCGCCAGCAGCTTGTCAACCAGCCAGCAGTACTTC | CASSLSTSQQYF | . | . | TRBJ2-7 | TRBV5-1
TGTGCCAGCAGTTGGCTCGATGGCAGCACAGATACGCAGTATTTT | CASSWLDGSTDTQYF | . | few | TRBJ2-3 | TRBV6-5
TGTGCCAGCAGTGACAGGGGCGAAGGTGTGACCCAGTACTTC | CASSDRGEGVTQYF | TRBD1 | . | TRBJ2-5 | TRBV3-1
TGCGCCAGCAGCTTGAGGGCCCCGACTCATTTGGTCAAAAACATTCAGTACTTC | CASSLRAPTHLVKNIQYF | . | . | TRBJ2-4 | TRBV5-1
TGCAGTGCTCCACTCTCGGGTATCAATCAGCCCCAGCATTTT | CSAPLSGINQPQHF | . | few | TRBJ1-5 | TRBV20-1
TGCAGTGCTAGGAGTTCGGAGGGGCCCGAGACCCAGTACTTC | CSARSSEGPETQYF | . | many | TRBJ2-5 | TRBV20-1
TGTGCCAGCAGTCCCCCCAGGGGAACCTACAATGAGCAGTTCTTC | CASSPPRGTYNEQFF | . | . | TRBJ2-1 | TRBV2
TGTGCCAGCACCCAGGGGACTAGCGGAAATGAGCAGTTCTTC | CASTQGTSGNEQFF | TRBD2 | . | TRBJ2-1 | TRBV27
TGTGCCAGCAGTCCTAACCTGCGTCCCTCGGGAGAAAAACTGTTTTTT | CASSPNLRPSGEKLFF | . | few | TRBJ1-4 | TRBV27
TGTGCCAGCAGTTCGGGACTAGCGGGATGGGATACGCAGTATTTT | CASSSGLAGWDTQYF | TRBD2 | few | TRBJ2-3 | TRBV7-3
TGTGCCAGCCGGAGTCGGGGGATTAATTCACCCCTCCACTTT | CASRSRGINSPLHF | . | . | TRBJ1-6 | TRBV6-1
TGCGCCAGCAGCTCAGGCCCGGGACAGGCAAATGAAAAACTGTTTTTT | CASSSGPGQANEKLFF | TRBD1 | . | TRBJ1-4 | TRBV5-1
TGTGCCAGCAGCCGACTAGTAAGCAATGAGCAGTTCTTC | CASSRLVSNEQFF | . | many | TRBJ2-1 | TRBV11-2
TGCGCCGGCAGCCAAGGCACAGGGCGGAGTGAGACCCAGTACTTC | CAGSQGTGRSETQYF | . | . | TRBJ2-5 | TRBV4-1
TGTGCCTGGAGGCGGACAGGACAAGAGACCCAGTACTTC | CAWRRTGQETQYF | TRBD1 | . | TRBJ2-5 | TRBV30
TGTGCCTGGGGAGGCCCTAGCGGCTACAATGAGCAGTTCTTC | CAWGGPSGYNEQFF | TRBD2 | . | TRBJ2-1 | TRBV30
TGCAGCGTTGTACAGGGCAACTCCTACAATGAGCAGTTCTTC | CSVVQGNSYNEQFF | . | many | TRBJ2-1 | TRBV29-1
TGTGCCAGCAGCTCCGAGGGATCCTACAATGAGCAGTTCTTC | CASSSEGSYNEQFF | . | . | TRBJ2-1 | TRBV11-3
TGTGCCAGCAGTTTAACCCCCGGGAGTGCTAGCACAGATACGCAGTATTTT | CASSLTPGSASTDTQYF | . | few | TRBJ2-3 | TRBV27
TGCGCCAGCAGCCCCGGGTATGAGCAGTTCTTC | CASSPGYEQFF | . | many | TRBJ2-1 | TRBV13
TGTGCCAGCAGCCGAACTAGCGGGGGGGGCACAGATACGCAGTATTTT | CASSRTSGGGTDTQYF | TRBD2 | . | TRBJ2-3 | TRBV3-1
TGTGCCAGCACCACGACGAATCCGAGTAGCTCCTACGAGCAGTACTTC | CASTTTNPSSSYEQYF | . | few | TRBJ2-7 | TRBV2
TGTGCCAGCAGTTTGGGACTAGCGGCCCCCACAGGTACGCAGTATTTT | CASSLGLAAPTGTQYF | TRBD2 | . | TRBJ2-3 | TRBV27
TGTGCCAGCAGCCAACCAGGGGACGGAAACATTCAGTACTTC | CASSQPGDGNIQYF | . | few | TRBJ2-4 | TRBV3-1
TGTGCCAGCACTAGGGCGGGGGACGAACAGTACTTC | CASTRAGDEQYF | TRBD2 | . | TRBJ2-5 | TRBV6-5
TGCAGTGCTAGACCCGCAGGGGGCATAGAGGACGAGCAGTACTTC | CSARPAGGIEDEQYF | TRBD1 | few | TRBJ2-7 | TRBV20-1
TGTGCCAGCAGCACGACAGTCGGGGGCTACACCTTC | CASSTTVGGYTF | . | once | TRBJ1-2 | TRBV3-1
TGTGCCAGCAGCCTACCCGCCAGGGGGCTCGACACCGGGGAGCTGTTTTTT | CASSLPARGLDTGELFF | TRBD1 | few | TRBJ2-2 | TRBV13
TGCAGCGTTCTGACCCTTCGGACTGAAGCTTTCTTT | CSVLTLRTEAFF | . | . | TRBJ1-1 | TRBV29-1
TGTGCCAGCATGTCCCATGGACTAGCGGGGGGGCCTGGGGCCAACGTCCTGACTTTC | CASMSHGLAGGPGANVLTF | TRBD2 | few | TRBJ2-6 | TRBV27
TGTGCCAGCAGTGAATCAGGGCATGGGGCCAACGTCCTGACTTTC | CASSESGHGANVLTF | . | few | TRBJ2-6 | TRBV6-1
TGTGCCAGCAGTTTAATGATGGCGGGTTCACCCCTCCACTTT | CASSLMMAGSPLHF | . | . | TRBJ1-6 | TRBV28
TGCGCCAGCAGCCATCCTAACTCGGGACTATTATACAATGAGCAGTTCTTC | CASSHPNSGLLYNEQFF | TRBD2 | many | TRBJ2-1 | TRBV4-1
TGTGCCAGCAGCTTAACCCATAGGGGGGCGATGAATACGCAGTATTTT | CASSLTHRGAMNTQYF | . | few | TRBJ2-3 | TRBV11-1
TGTGCCAGCAGCCGATTAGGCAGTGCGAACACCGGGGAGCTGTTTTTT | CASSRLGSANTGELFF | . | . | TRBJ2-2 | TRBV3-1
TGTGCCACGGGAGCGGGAAGAGCTCTCGGCGGGGAGCTGTTTTTT | CATGAGRALGGELFF | TRBD2 | few | TRBJ2-2 | TRBV15
TGCAGTGCTAGACCGGGGTATGCTTTCTTT | CSARPGYAFF | . | few | TRBJ1-1 | TRBV20-1